A few counts support the clone carrying this TCR beta chain. The antigen is not known. The length of the CDR3 is 14 residues. Germline-derived CDR1 and CDR2 are SEHNR and FQNEAQ (reference sequence). V lost 2 bases to trimming and J lost 2 bases, with 7 bases between them. This sample stems from a study of CD8 T cells in ankylosing spondylitis. Findings and caveats of the study: Those disease-linked clones were CD8+; they were also relatively rare in peripheral blood. In ankylosing spondylitis patients, matched synovial fluid reportedly showed significant enrichment of disease-linked clones. Among TCR beta sequences, a motif of several highly homologous variants appeared characteristic of ankylosing spondylitis blood.

One entry per CDR3 protein results from TCRdb running MiXCR on the 5' RACE reads. The sample carries 300,000 to 400,000 distinct CDR3 sequences, over 12% recorded once. The sequence was obtained from a male donor with ankylosing spondylitis or in good health (not recorded which). Material: blood, either unsorted or a sorted T cell fraction (not recorded which). The V gene is TRBV7-9, the J gene TRBJ2-1; D call uncertain. This CDR3 reads CASSLKATYNEQFF. The CDR3 nucleotides read TGTGCCAGCAGCTTAAAAGCTACCTACAATGAGCAGTTCTTC. The whole variable domain, filled in from reference TRBV7-9 and TRBJ2-1, reads DTGVSQNPRHKITKRGQNVTFRCDPISEHNRLYWYRQTLGQGPEFLTYFQNEAQLEKSRLLSDRFSAERPKGSFSTLEIQRTEQGDSAMYLCASSLKATYNEQFFGPGTRLTVL.